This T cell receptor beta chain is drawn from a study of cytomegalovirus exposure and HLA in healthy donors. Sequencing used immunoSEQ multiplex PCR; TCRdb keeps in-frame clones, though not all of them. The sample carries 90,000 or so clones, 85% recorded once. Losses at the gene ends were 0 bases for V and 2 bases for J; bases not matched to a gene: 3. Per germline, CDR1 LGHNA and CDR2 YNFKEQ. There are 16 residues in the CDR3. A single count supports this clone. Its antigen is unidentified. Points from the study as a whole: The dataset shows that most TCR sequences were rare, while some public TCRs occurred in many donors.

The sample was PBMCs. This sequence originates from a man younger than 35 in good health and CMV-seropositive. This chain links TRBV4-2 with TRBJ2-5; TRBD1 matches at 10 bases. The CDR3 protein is CASSQDPGQGQETQYF. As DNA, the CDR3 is TGTGCCAGCAGCCAAGACCCGGGACAGGGGCAAGAGACCCAGTACTTC.